The clone carrying this TCR beta chain came up many times. What it binds is not known. These data are taken from a study of CD8 T cells in ankylosing spondylitis. Study-wide findings and caveats: Reportedly, significant enrichment of disease-linked clones occurred in matched ankylosing spondylitis synovial fluid. Among TCR beta sequences, a motif of several highly homologous variants appeared characteristic of ankylosing spondylitis blood.

The CDR3 has 15 amino acids. Per the germline V gene, CDR1 is DFQATT and CDR2 is SNEGSKA (reference sequence). V shed 6 bases, J shed 1 base, and the junction held 8 bases outside the gene matches. One entry per CDR3 protein results from TCRdb running MiXCR on the 5' RACE reads. Of more than 300,000 distinct CDR3 sequences detected, around 7.6% appear once; the ten largest clones hold just over 14%. This chain links TRBV20-1 with TRBJ2-7; 11 nucleotides align to TRBD1. The TCR was taken from a male donor with ankylosing spondylitis. Sequencing used blood, either unsorted or a sorted T cell fraction (not recorded which). The CDR3 sequence: CSAQDRDRGSYEQYF. The CDR3 DNA reads as TGCAGTGCCCAGGACCGGGACAGGGGGTCCTACGAGCAGTACTTC.